The rows below give T cell receptor beta chains drawn from one sample of a study of radiation and T cells in renal cell carcinoma. This table comes from immunoSEQ multiplex PCR, and its TCRdb copy is limited to in-frame clones, with some not included. The sample contains some 95,000 clones, 75% to 90% of which appear only once. The sequencing used blood, collected from a patient whose treatment included radiotherapy and nephrectomy. The origin of the receptors is a man aged 50 to 60 with renal cell carcinoma. The CDR3 runs from the conserved cysteine through the conserved F or W. The order of the fields is D gene, V gene, J gene, clone size, CDR3 protein, CDR3 DNA. A D gene is named only where the DNA matches it firmly. For some rows the clone size is stated as once, few or many, or as a class when expanded; others skip it.

TRBD1	TRBV27	TRBJ1-4	.	CASSQGGEKLFF	TGTGCCAGCTCACAGGGGGGTGAAAAACTGTTTTTT
.	TRBV10-3	TRBJ1-6	.	CAISDQGSYNSPLHF	TGTGCCATCAGTGATCAGGGCTCCTATAATTCACCCCTCCACTTT
.	TRBV7-2	TRBJ1-1	few	CASSANTEAFF	TGTGCCAGCAGCGCGAACACTGAAGCTTTCTTT
TRBD1	TRBV28	TRBJ2-5	.	CASSLSDRGKKSRETQYF	TGTGCCAGCAGCCTTTCCGACAGGGGAAAAAAAAGCAGAGAGACCCAGTACTTC
.	TRBV27	TRBJ1-5	.	CASSADRAGNQPQHF	TGTGCCAGCAGTGCGGACCGGGCGGGCAATCAGCCCCAGCATTTT
TRBD2	TRBV2	TRBJ2-1	.	CASSEALQSGRAGEQFF	TGTGCCAGCAGTGAAGCGCTTCAGAGCGGGAGGGCTGGTGAGCAGTTCTTC
TRBD1	TRBV7-2	TRBJ1-5	.	CASSSVSDRGQPQHF	TGTGCCAGCAGCTCCGTTTCTGACAGGGGACAGCCCCAGCATTTT
.	TRBV7-9	TRBJ2-5	.	CASSSVGRNQETQYF	TGTGCCAGCAGCTCTGTAGGGAGGAACCAAGAGACCCAGTACTTC
TRBD2	TRBV5-1	TRBJ2-3	.	CASSLLLAGFTDTQYF	TGCGCCAGCAGCTTATTGCTAGCGGGGTTCACAGATACGCAGTATTTT
.	TRBV5-1	TRBJ1-6	.	CASSPLGSYNNSPLHF	TGCGCCAGCAGCCCCCTCGGCAGCTATAATAATTCACCCCTCCACTTT
.	TRBV25-1	TRBJ2-2	.	CASSDLGTGELFF	TGTGCCAGCAGTGATCTGGGTACCGGGGAGCTGTTTTTT
.	TRBV27	TRBJ1-3	once	CASRAPGNTIYF	TGTGCCAGCCGGGCCCCTGGAAACACCATATATTTT
.	TRBV6-5	TRBJ2-1	.	CASSYSPPSRYNEQFF	TGTGCCAGCAGTTACTCTCCCCCGTCCCGCTACAATGAGCAGTTCTTC
.	TRBV5-4	TRBJ2-7	once	CASSLDLHEQYF	TGTGCCAGCAGCTTGGATCTCCACGAGCAGTACTTC
.	TRBV6-5	TRBJ1-1	.	CASGGYGTEAFF	TGTGCCAGCGGCGGGTATGGCACTGAAGCTTTCTTT
.	TRBV10-3	TRBJ1-1	.	CAISSHANTEAFF	TGTGCCATCAGTTCCCATGCGAACACTGAAGCTTTCTTT
.	TRBV28	TRBJ1-1	.	CASSLSVSPARNTEAFF	TGTGCCAGCAGTTTAAGTGTCAGCCCAGCCCGGAACACTGAAGCTTTCTTT
.	TRBV28	TRBJ2-3	once	CASSLSGKETDTQYF	TGTGCCAGCAGTTTATCCGGGAAGGAGACAGATACGCAGTATTTT
.	TRBV9	TRBJ1-2	.	CASSTGSPYGYTF	TGTGCCAGCAGCACAGGGTCTCCGTATGGCTACACCTTC
.	TRBV5-5	TRBJ2-1	.	CASSQKWGRETYNEQFF	TGTGCCAGCAGCCAGAAGTGGGGCCGGGAGACCTACAATGAGCAGTTCTTC
.	TRBV6-5	TRBJ1-2	.	CASSSPGRIGGYTF	TGTGCCAGCAGTTCCCCGGGCAGGATAGGCGGCTACACCTTC
TRBD1	TRBV15	TRBJ1-2	.	CATSRTSDRGFGYTF	TGTGCCACCAGCAGAACGTCGGACAGGGGGTTTGGCTACACCTTC
.	TRBV4-2	TRBJ1-2	.	CASSQVGQGNYGYTF	TGTGCCAGCAGCCAAGTGGGTCAGGGTAACTATGGCTACACCTTC
.	TRBV28	TRBJ2-5	.	CASSPRPGQGKETQYF	TGTGCCAGCAGTCCCCGACCGGGGCAGGGTAAAGAGACCCAGTACTTC
.	TRBV27	TRBJ2-7	.	CASSFGTNYEQYF	TGTGCCAGCAGTTTCGGGACAAACTACGAGCAGTACTTC
.	TRBV4-1	TRBJ2-2	.	CASSTTSTGPRELFF	TGCGCCAGCAGCACGACTAGTACGGGCCCCCGGGAGCTGTTTTTT
.	TRBV29-1	TRBJ1-1	few	CSVGEGGTEAFF	TGCAGCGTGGGGGAGGGCGGTACTGAAGCTTTCTTT
.	TRBV7-3	TRBJ1-1	.	CASRGVNTEAFF	TGTGCCAGCCGCGGGGTGAACACTGAAGCTTTCTTT
.	TRBV14	TRBJ2-5	.	CASAERRLETQYF	TGTGCCAGCGCCGAGCGGCGGTTAGAGACCCAGTACTTC
.	TRBV30	TRBJ1-6	.	CAWSVGLHSPLHF	TGTGCCTGGAGTGTAGGTCTACATTCACCCCTCCACTTT
.	TRBV9	TRBJ2-7	.	CASSPPGTASYEQYF	TGTGCCAGCAGCCCTCCCGGGACGGCCTCCTACGAGCAGTACTTC
.	TRBV30	TRBJ1-3	.	CAWSLVSSIRGNTIYF	TGTGCCTGGAGTTTAGTGTCGTCCATCCGGGGAAACACCATATATTTT
.	TRBV5-1	TRBJ2-7	.	CASSLASSAAPYEQYF	TGCGCCAGCAGCTTGGCCTCTAGCGCGGCCCCCTACGAGCAGTACTTC
.	TRBV6-1	TRBJ2-5	.	CASKRDQETQYF	TGTGCCAGCAAGAGGGATCAAGAGACCCAGTACTTC
.	TRBV4-1	TRBJ1-1	.	CASCKLLAGGTEAFF	TGCGCCAGCTGCAAGCTTTTGGCGGGCGGCACTGAAGCTTTCTTT
.	TRBV7-8	TRBJ2-7	.	CASSPRSGRSYEQYF	TGTGCCAGCAGCCCCCGTTCGGGACGGTCCTACGAGCAGTACTTC
TRBD1	TRBV28	TRBJ1-5	.	CASRRTGGNNQPQHF	TGTGCCAGCAGACGAACAGGGGGTAACAATCAGCCCCAGCATTTT
TRBD2	TRBV29-1	TRBJ2-2	.	CSVGIAGGGGELFF	TGCAGCGTTGGGATAGCGGGAGGAGGCGGGGAGCTGTTTTTT
TRBD1	TRBV4-1	TRBJ2-1	.	CASRGQGLFNEQFF	TGCGCCAGCCGGGGACAGGGTCTATTCAATGAGCAGTTCTTC
.	TRBV4-3	TRBJ1-1	.	CASSQEGAVNTEAFF	TGCGCCAGCAGCCAAGAGGGGGCAGTGAACACTGAAGCTTTCTTT
.	TRBV5-1	TRBJ1-2	.	CASSLLGEGDGYTF	TGCGCCAGCAGCTTGCTGGGGGAGGGAGATGGCTACACCTTC
TRBD1	TRBV6-1	TRBJ1-5	.	CASSGGQGANQPQHF	TGTGCCAGCAGTGGGGGACAGGGGGCGAATCAGCCCCAGCATTTT